These T cell receptor beta chains were read from a single sample in a study of blood T cell repertoires in COVID-19. Generated by immunoSEQ multiplex PCR, the TCRdb table keeps only in-frame clones and is missing some. This sample has roughly 260,000 clones; around nine tenths occur once, and the top ten carry about 9.8%. Material: peripheral blood. The receptors were gathered from a man in his forties who had recovered from COVID-19. The CDR3 runs from the conserved cysteine through the conserved F or W. Each record gives: D gene, V gene, J gene, clone size, CDR3 protein, CDR3 DNA. D genes are given only for firm matches. Clone size appears in some rows only: once, few, many, or a class for an expanded clone.

NA	TRBV7-8	TRBJ1-6	NA	CASSLGDRSGNSPLHF	TGTGCCAGCAGCCTAGGCGACAGGTCTGGCAATTCACCCCTCCACTTT
NA	TRBV6-2/TRBV6-3	TRBJ1-5	NA	CASSYRGNQPQHF	TGTGCCAGCAGTTACAGGGGTAATCAGCCCCAGCATTTT
TRBD1	TRBV2	TRBJ1-6	NA	CASRTGTLSPLHF	TGTGCCAGTCGGACAGGGACGTTATCACCCCTCCACTTT
TRBD2	TRBV3-1/TRBV3-2	TRBJ2-3	NA	CASSLRESTDTQYF	TGTGCCAGCAGCTTGCGGGAGAGCACAGATACGCAGTATTTT
TRBD1	TRBV10-3	TRBJ2-1	NA	CAITKDRDYNEQFF	TGTGCCATCACTAAGGACAGGGACTACAATGAGCAGTTCTTC
TRBD1	TRBV5-1	TRBJ2-7	NA	CASGSGTGGGEQYF	TGCGCCAGCGGGTCCGGGACAGGGGGTGGCGAGCAGTACTTC
TRBD1	TRBV5-4	TRBJ1-6	NA	CASSFSDRANSPLHF	TGTGCCAGCAGCTTCTCCGACAGGGCCAATTCACCCCTCCACTTT
NA	TRBV15	TRBJ1-1	few	CATSLDRNTEAFF	TGTGCCACCAGTCTTGACAGGAACACTGAAGCTTTCTTT
TRBD1	TRBV9	TRBJ1-4	NA	CASSVGGRGNEKLFF	TGTGCCAGCAGCGTGGGGGGCAGGGGGAATGAAAAACTGTTTTTT
NA	TRBV7-9	TRBJ2-7	NA	CASSSRDSYYEQYF	TGTGCCAGCAGCTCCCGGGACTCTTACTACGAGCAGTACTTC
NA	TRBV6-1	TRBJ1-1	NA	CASSEQGRRTEAFF	TGTGCCAGCAGTGAACAGGGGCGTAGGACTGAAGCTTTCTTT
TRBD2	TRBV5-5	TRBJ2-1	NA	CASSLYNGLAGSEQFF	TGTGCCAGCAGCTTGTATAACGGACTAGCGGGAAGTGAGCAGTTCTTC
TRBD2	TRBV7-2	TRBJ2-1	few	CASSPRTSGDNEQFF	TGTGCCAGCAGCCCCCGGACTAGCGGGGACAATGAGCAGTTCTTC
TRBD2	TRBV7-2	TRBJ2-3	NA	CASSLPSGSQDTQYF	TGTGCCAGCAGCTTGCCTAGCGGGAGTCAAGATACGCAGTATTTT
NA	TRBV7-6	TRBJ2-2	NA	CASSLRRKGEGTGELFF	TGTGCCAGCAGCCTTCGCAGGAAGGGGGAGGGGACCGGGGAGCTGTTTTTT
TRBD2	TRBV7-2	TRBJ2-5	NA	CASSSTSGGETQYF	TGTGCCAGCAGCTCGACTAGCGGGGGAGAGACCCAGTACTTC
NA	TRBV19	TRBJ2-1	NA	CASSIGGGNEQFF	TGTGCCAGTAGTATCGGTGGGGGGAATGAGCAGTTCTTC
NA	TRBV12-5	TRBJ1-2	NA	CASGLDGANYGYTF	TGTGCTAGTGGTTTGGACGGAGCTAACTATGGCTACACCTTC
TRBD2	TRBV6-2/TRBV6-3	TRBJ2-7	NA	CASSYRRGGYEQYF	TGTGCCAGCAGTTACCGGCGGGGGGGTTACGAGCAGTACTTC
TRBD2	TRBV4-3	TRBJ2-3	NA	CASSQDGLAGAPSTDTQYF	TGCGCCAGCAGCCAAGATGGACTAGCGGGGGCCCCCTCCACAGATACGCAGTATTTT
TRBD2	TRBV7-2	TRBJ2-1	NA	CASSSGLAGGPGFF	TGTGCCAGCAGCTCCGGACTAGCGGGAGGGCCGGGCTTCTTC
NA	TRBV7-6	TRBJ2-1	NA	CASSLTPMTNSYNEQFF	TGTGCCAGCAGCTTAACACCTATGACAAACTCCTACAATGAGCAGTTCTTC
TRBD2	TRBV27	TRBJ2-1	NA	CASGRTSRSYNEQFF	TGTGCCAGTGGAAGGACTAGCAGGTCCTACAATGAGCAGTTCTTC
NA	TRBV7-8	TRBJ1-2	few	CASSPTGFSGYGYTF	TGTGCCAGCAGCCCAACGGGATTTAGCGGCTATGGCTACACCTTC
NA	TRBV15	TRBJ2-3	NA	CATSSLSTDTQYF	TGTGCCACCAGCAGCCTAAGCACAGATACGCAGTATTTT
TRBD1	TRBV5-1	TRBJ1-1	NA	CASSRIQGAVTEAFF	TGCGCCAGCAGCCGCATACAGGGGGCTGTCACTGAAGCTTTCTTT
NA	TRBV7-2	TRBJ1-2	NA	CASSLQGRGSGYTF	TGTGCCAGCAGCTTACAGGGGCGGGGGAGTGGCTACACCTTC
TRBD2	TRBV7-6	TRBJ2-1	NA	CASSSPLALAGAYNEQFF	TGTGCCAGCAGCTCCCCCCTTGCCCTAGCGGGGGCTTACAATGAGCAGTTCTTC
NA	TRBV5-1	TRBJ1-1	NA	CASSSGWEGNTEAFF	TGCGCCAGCAGCTCTGGCTGGGAGGGGAACACTGAAGCTTTCTTT
NA	TRBV10-3	TRBJ1-4	NA	CAISESSGTNEKLFF	TGTGCCATCAGTGAGTCGAGCGGCACTAATGAAAAACTGTTTTTT
TRBD1	TRBV20-1	TRBJ1-1	NA	CSAGGQGAMNTEAFF	TGCAGTGCTGGTGGACAGGGGGCCATGAACACTGAAGCTTTCTTT
NA	TRBV9	TRBJ2-2	NA	CASSPMNTGELFF	TGTGCCAGCAGCCCCATGAACACCGGGGAGCTGTTTTTT
NA	TRBV18	TRBJ1-6	NA	CASSPTSWGNSPLHF	TGTGCCAGCTCACCCACTAGCTGGGGTAATTCACCCCTCCACTTT
NA	TRBV20-1	TRBJ1-6	NA	CSASRGGSSYNSPLHF	TGCAGTGCTAGTAGGGGGGGAAGCTCCTATAATTCACCCCTCCACTTT
NA	TRBV12-3/TRBV12-4	TRBJ1-2	NA	CASSFTGIYGYTF	TGTGCCAGCAGTTTCACAGGGATTTATGGCTACACCTTC